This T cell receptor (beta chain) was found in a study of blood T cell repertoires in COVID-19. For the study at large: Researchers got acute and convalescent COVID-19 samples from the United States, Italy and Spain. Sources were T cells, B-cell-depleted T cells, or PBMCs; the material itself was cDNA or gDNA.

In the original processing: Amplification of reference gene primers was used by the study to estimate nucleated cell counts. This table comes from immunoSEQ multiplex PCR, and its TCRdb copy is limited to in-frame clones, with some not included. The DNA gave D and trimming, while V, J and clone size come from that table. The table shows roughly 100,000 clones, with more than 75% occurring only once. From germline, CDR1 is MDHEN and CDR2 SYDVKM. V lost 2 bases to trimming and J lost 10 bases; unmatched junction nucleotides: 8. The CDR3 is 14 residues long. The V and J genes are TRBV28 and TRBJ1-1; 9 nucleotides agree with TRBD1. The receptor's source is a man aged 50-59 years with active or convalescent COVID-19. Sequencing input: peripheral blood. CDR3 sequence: CASSLAQGARGAFF. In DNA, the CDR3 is TGTGCCAGCAGTTTAGCACAGGGGGCGCGTGGAGCTTTCTTT.